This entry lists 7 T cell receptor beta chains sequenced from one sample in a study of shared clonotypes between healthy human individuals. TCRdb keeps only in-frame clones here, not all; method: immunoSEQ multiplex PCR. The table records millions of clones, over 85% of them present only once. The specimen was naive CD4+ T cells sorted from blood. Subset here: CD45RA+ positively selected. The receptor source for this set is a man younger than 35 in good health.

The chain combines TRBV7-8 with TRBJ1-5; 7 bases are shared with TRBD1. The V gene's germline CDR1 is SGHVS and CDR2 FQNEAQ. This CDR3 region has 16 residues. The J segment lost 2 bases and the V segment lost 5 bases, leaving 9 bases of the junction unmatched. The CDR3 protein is CASSPDRVVGNQPQHF. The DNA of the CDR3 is TGTGCCAGCAGCCCCGACAGGGTGGTTGGCAATCAGCCCCAGCATTTT.

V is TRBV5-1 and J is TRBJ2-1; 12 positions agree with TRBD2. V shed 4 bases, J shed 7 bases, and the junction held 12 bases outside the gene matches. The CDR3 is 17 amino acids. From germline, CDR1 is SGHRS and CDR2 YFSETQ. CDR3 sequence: CASSASSGRAAANEQFF. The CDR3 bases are TGCGCCAGCAGCGCGTCTAGCGGGAGGGCCGCTGCGAATGAGCAGTTCTTC. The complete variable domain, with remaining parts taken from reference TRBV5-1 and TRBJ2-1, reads KAGVTQTPRYLIKTRGQQVTLSCSPISGHRSVSWYQQTPGQGLQFLFEYFSETQRNKGNFPGRFSGRQFSNSRSEMNVSTLELGDSALYLCASSASSGRAAANEQFFGPGTRLTVL.

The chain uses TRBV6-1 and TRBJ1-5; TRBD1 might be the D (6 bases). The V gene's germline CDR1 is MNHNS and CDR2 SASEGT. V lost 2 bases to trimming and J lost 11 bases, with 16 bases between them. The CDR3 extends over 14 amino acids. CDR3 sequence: CASSESWGARTQHF. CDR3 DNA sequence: TGTGCCAGCAGTGAAAGTTGGGGGGCCAGGACCCAGCATTTT.

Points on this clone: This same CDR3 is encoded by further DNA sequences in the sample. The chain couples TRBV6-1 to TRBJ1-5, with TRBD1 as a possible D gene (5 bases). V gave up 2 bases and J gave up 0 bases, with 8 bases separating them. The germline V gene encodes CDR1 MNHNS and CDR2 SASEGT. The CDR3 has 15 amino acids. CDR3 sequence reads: CASSEQGNSNQPQHF. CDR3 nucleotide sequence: TGTGCCAGCAGTGAACAGGGCAATAGCAATCAGCCCCAGCATTTT.

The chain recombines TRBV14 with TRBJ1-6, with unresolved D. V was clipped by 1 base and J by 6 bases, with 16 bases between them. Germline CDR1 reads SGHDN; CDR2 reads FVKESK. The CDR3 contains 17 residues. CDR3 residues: CASSQGMTPGGNSPLHF. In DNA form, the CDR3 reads TGTGCCAGCAGCCAAGGGATGACCCCAGGAGGTAATTCACCCCTCCACTTT.

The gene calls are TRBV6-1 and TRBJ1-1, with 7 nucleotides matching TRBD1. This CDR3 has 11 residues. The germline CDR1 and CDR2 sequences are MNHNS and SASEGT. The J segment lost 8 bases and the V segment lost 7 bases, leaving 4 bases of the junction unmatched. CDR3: CASMGQREAFF. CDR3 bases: TGTGCCAGCATGGGACAGAGAGAAGCTTTCTTT.

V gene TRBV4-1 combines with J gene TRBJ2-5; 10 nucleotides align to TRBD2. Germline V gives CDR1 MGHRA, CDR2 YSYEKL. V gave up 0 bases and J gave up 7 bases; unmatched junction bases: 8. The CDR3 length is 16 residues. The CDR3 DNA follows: TGCGCCAGCAGCCAAGATCCACTAGCGGGGAGAGGGACCCAGTACTTC. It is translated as CASSQDPLAGRGTQYF.